The 21 T cell receptor beta chains below come from one sample, sequenced in a study of molecular identifiers for immune sequencing clone quantification. Each CDR3 protein is one row after TCRdb ran MiXCR on the PCR reads. Of more than 450,000 distinct CDR3 sequences in the sample, about 25% were seen once. The specimen was naive CD8+ T cells from blood, with Jurkat cell RNA spiked in. Subset specified: FACS-sorted CD8+CD4-CCR7+CD45RA+ naive T cells. The receptors here all came from a human donor in good health. Some libraries in this study had Jurkat cell RNA spiked in.

This clonotype turned up a few times. The chain is built from TRBV6-1 and TRBJ2-7, with D maybe TRBD1 (6 bases). V was pared by 3 bases and J by 2 bases, with 14 bases between. Germline-derived CDR1 and CDR2 are MNHNS and SASEGT. The CDR3 contains 15 residues. The DNA for the CDR3 is TGTGCCAGCAGTGATCCATCGACAGGAGCCTACGAGCAGTACTTC. It is translated as CASSDPSTGAYEQYF.

A few counts support this clonotype. Sequence at one end of the junction differs from germline and may be a read error. The V and J genes are TRBV4-3 and TRBJ1-2, with 7 bases lining up with TRBD1. The germline V gene encodes CDR1 LGHNA and CDR2 YSLEER. The CDR3 has 16 residues. CDR3 in DNA: TGCGCCAGCAGTCAAGATAGCAGGGGGATTAACTATGGCTACACCTTC. This gives the protein CASSQDSRGINYGYTF.

This clonotype was observed a few times. The chain carries TRBV4-1 and TRBJ1-1, with a weak D call TRBD1 (5 bases). The length of the CDR3 is 14 residues. CDR1 is MGHRA and CDR2 is YSYEKL in the germline V gene. V was pared by 0 bases and J by 7 bases, with 12 bases between. The CDR3 nucleotides read TGCGCCAGCAGCCAAGATTCAGGGAGCGATGAAGCTTTCTTT. It specifies CASSQDSGSDEAFF.

This clonotype was found many times. The genes are TRBV5-1 and TRBJ1-1, with D perhaps matching TRBD1 (6 bases). Germline CDR1 SGHRS, CDR2 YFSETQ. V lost 4 bases and J lost 0, with 16 bases in between. This CDR3 spans 16 amino acids. CDR3 DNA sequence: TGCGCCAGCAGCATCGGACAGAGCCCAATGAACACTGAAGCTTTCTTT. As protein: CASSIGQSPMNTEAFF.

Concerning this clonotype itself: This may come from a read error, since a much larger clone is one base off. The gene calls are TRBV29-1 and TRBJ1-1; tentative D call: TRBD1 (6 bases). Trimming cost V 6 bases and J 5 bases, with 13 bases left between them. Germline V lookup: CDR1 SQVTM, CDR2 ANQGSEA. This CDR3 comprises 12 residues. For the CDR3, the DNA is TGCAGCGTAGACGCCAGGGGTACTGAAGCTTTCTTT. It is translated as CSVDARGTEAFF.

Only a few counts were recorded for this clonotype. The chain carries TRBV27 and TRBJ2-7; TRBD1 matches at 9 bases. In germline, CDR1 is MNHEY, CDR2 SMNVEV (reference sequence). The length of the CDR3 is 12 residues. V lost 9 bases and J lost 7; bases outside the gene matches: 7. The CDR3 here is CASYGQGLEQYF. DNA of the CDR3: TGTGCCAGTTACGGACAGGGGCTGGAGCAGTACTTC.

This clonotype was counted between two and nine times. Possible read error: a much larger clone is one base away. The chain links TRBV4-1 to TRBJ2-5; no reliable D call. Trimming removed 4 bases from V and 9 bases from J, with 15 bases in between. CDR3 length: 13 residues. Germline V gene sequence: CDR1 MGHRA, CDR2 YSYEKL. The CDR3: CASSPGPTEPQYF. CDR3 DNA: TGCGCCAGCAGCCCTGGACCTACGGAGCCCCAGTACTTC.

Points on this clonotype: A much larger clone differs by one base, so this may be a read error. The genes are TRBV6-5 and TRBJ1-1; perhaps TRBD1 as D (5 bases). CDR1 MNHEY and CDR2 SVGAGI come from the germline V gene. The CDR3 runs 14 residues. Here the CDR3 reads CASSPLRGGTEALF. The CDR3 DNA sequence: TGTGCCAGCAGTCCTCTACGAGGTGGGACTGAAGCTCTCTTT.

Details on this clonotype: A much larger clone lies a single base off, so this may be a read error. The chain is built from TRBV5-4 and TRBJ2-4, with TRBD2 identical over 13 bases. The CDR3 extends over 13 amino acids. Germline V CDR1 and CDR2: SGHNT, YYREEE (reference sequence). J lost 15 bases, V lost 4 bases, and 7 bases had no gene match. CDR3 nucleotides: TGTGCCAGCAGCCACGGGACTAGCGGGGTCTCGTACTTC. Its translation: CASSHGTSGVSYF.

A note on this clonotype: Being one base from a much bigger clone, this may be a read error. Lacking the conserved final phenylalanine or tryptophan, this CDR3 likely reflects a read error. The chain couples TRBV5-5 to TRBJ1-1; D not resolved. V was clipped by 0 bases and J by 4 bases, with 13 bases between them. The CDR3 is made up of 15 amino acids. CDR1 is SGHKS, CDR2 YYEKEE, per germline (reference sequence). CDR3 bases: TGTGCCAGCAGCTTGGTTTGGAATGGAGCCACTGAAGCTTTCTCT. Protein product: CASSLVWNGATEAFS.

The sample holds a few counts of this clonotype. This may arise from a read error, as a much more abundant clone is one base away. The chain carries TRBV29-1 and TRBJ2-3, with D maybe TRBD1 (5 bases). The CDR3 length is 13 residues. Trimming stripped 8 bases from V and 0 bases from J, with 12 bases between. Germline V CDR1 and CDR2: SQVTM, ANQGSEA. CDR3 sequence (DNA): TGCAGCATGGCAACAGGTAGCACAGATACGCAGTATTTT. Its protein product is CSMATGSTDTQYF.

This clonotype showed up many times. The chain employs TRBV2 and TRBJ2-7; D gene unclear. Between the trimmed V and J ends, which lost 6 bases and 3 bases, there was a span of 9 bases. CDR3 length: 12 amino acids. Germline V gene sequence: CDR1 SNHLY, CDR2 FYNNEI. For the CDR3, the DNA is TGTGCCAGCAGCTTAGGGCACTACGAGCAGTACTTC. This encodes CASSLGHYEQYF.

As for this clonotype: This may be a read error: a much more frequent sequence differs by one nucleotide. CDR3 in amino acids: CASSYRDGDYEQCF. As DNA, the CDR3 is TGTGCCAGCAGTTACCGGGACGGAGACTACGAGCAGTGCTTC. The V and J genes are TRBV28 and TRBJ2-7, with D perhaps TRBD1 or TRBD2 (5 bases each). The CDR3 covers 14 residues. Per germline, CDR1 MDHEN and CDR2 SYDVKM.

This chain connects TRBV6-6 to TRBJ2-5; TRBD2 matches at 10 bases. This CDR3 is 15 amino acids long. Germline CDR1 is MNHNY and CDR2 is SVGAGI (reference sequence). After removal of 4 bases from V and 4 bases from J, the junction contained 6 bases not matched to a gene. The DNA for the CDR3 is TGTGCCAGCAGTTCGAGCGGGGGGGCCCCAGAGACCCAGTACTTC. Translated, it gives CASSSSGGAPETQYF.

Concerning this clonotype itself: A clone one base away is much larger, so this may be a read error. The rearrangement links TRBV20-1 to TRBJ2-7, with D possibly being TRBD2 (6 bases). Trimming left V 0 bases short and J 3 bases short, with 18 bases between. The CDR3 runs to 16 residues. Germline-derived CDR1 and CDR2 are DFQATT and SNEGSKA (reference sequence). The CDR3 reads CSAREPSPSGYYEQYF. CDR3 in DNA: TGCAGTGCTAGAGAACCTAGCCCGAGCGGGTACTACGAGCAGTACTTC.

Regarding this clonotype: One end of the junction does not line up with germline, which may come from a read error. The rearrangement links TRBV12-3 or TRBV12-4 to TRBJ2-7; 8 bases are a match to TRBD2. The CDR3 sequence is 14 residues long. CDR3 nucleotides: TGTGCCAGCAGCCGACCGGGAGGGGTATACGAGCAGGACTTC. Protein product: CASSRPGGVYEQDF.

This clonotype came up many times. The chain uses TRBV9 and TRBJ1-1; D is ambiguous. CDR3 size: 18 residues. Germline lookup yields CDR1 SGDLS and CDR2 YYNGEE. The germline V and J ends were trimmed by 0 bases and 4 bases, with 22 bases remaining between them. CDR3 sequence (DNA): TGTGCCAGCAGCGTAGGCTTACCCTCGACCGGTCGGCGCACTGAAGCTTTCTTT. Its translation is CASSVGLPSTGRRTEAFF.

V and J are TRBV7-9 and TRBJ2-1; D is perhaps TRBD2 (5 bases). In germline, CDR1 is SEHNR, CDR2 FQNEAQ (reference sequence). V dropped 11 bases and J dropped 10 bases, with 15 bases sitting between them. The CDR3 contains 11 residues. CDR3 coding DNA: TGTGCCCAAACCGGCGGACTGGAGCAGTTCTTC. Encoded protein: CAQTGGLEQFF.

This clonotype occurred many times. The chain is built from TRBV20-1 and TRBJ2-1; no firm D call. The germline gives CDR1 DFQATT, CDR2 SNEGSKA (reference sequence). The CDR3 is 14 residues long. V dropped 0 bases and J dropped 3 bases, with 9 bases sitting between them. CDR3 in amino acids: CSARDRQSYNEQFF. In DNA, the CDR3 is TGCAGTGCTAGAGATCGGCAGAGCTACAATGAGCAGTTCTTC.

This clonotype was seen a handful of times. The V and J genes are TRBV28 and TRBJ1-1; 9 bases fit TRBD1. This CDR3 comprises 16 residues. Germline CDR1 reads MDHEN; CDR2 reads SYDVKM. J gave up 5 bases and V 6 bases, and 13 bases lay outside the gene matches. CDR3 protein: CASSTRTGAQPTEAFF. The DNA of the CDR3 is TGTGCCAGCAGCACCAGGACAGGGGCGCAACCGACTGAAGCTTTCTTT.

This clonotype was detected a few times. The J gene is TRBJ2-3, the V gene TRBV27; D is perhaps TRBD1 (5 bases). V was pared by 6 bases and J by 1 base, with 17 bases between. CDR1 is MNHEY, CDR2 SMNVEV, per germline (reference sequence). CDR3 length: 16 residues. This CDR3 reads CASRLQGPTGTDTQYF. CDR3 DNA sequence: TGTGCCAGCAGGCTTCAGGGTCCTACCGGCACAGATACGCAGTATTTT.